The 10 T cell receptor beta chains given below trace back to one sample, sequenced in a study of early stage breast cancer tumors. Profiled with immunoSEQ multiplex PCR; TCRdb holds only in-frame clones, not every one. The table lists over 45,000 clones, around 83% of them singletons, with around 1.5% in the top ten. Specimen: blood. Receptors were obtained from a person in their fifties with breast cancer.

The V call is TRBV6-1, the J call TRBJ2-1; a possible D gene is TRBD1 (5 bases). Germline CDR1 reads MNHNS; CDR2 reads SASEGT. Trimming removed 6 bases at V and 6 bases at J, with 12 bases between. The CDR3 runs to 13 residues. Here the CDR3 DNA reads TGTGCCAGCAGGAGGCCCCAGGGCAATGAGCAGTTCTTC. Residues: CASRRPQGNEQFF.

The chain couples TRBV19 to TRBJ1-5, with 9 bases identical to TRBD1. Per the germline V gene, CDR1 is LNHDA and CDR2 is SQIVND (reference sequence). The CDR3 totals 15 residues. Losses at the gene ends were 4 bases for V and 7 bases for J; bases not matched to a gene: 8. CDR3 in amino acids: CASSNPTGGGQPQHF. Written as DNA, the CDR3 is TGTGCCAGTAGTAATCCAACAGGGGGCGGGCAGCCCCAGCATTTT.

This chain connects TRBV7-9 to TRBJ2-7; D may be TRBD1 (6 bases). V was clipped by 3 bases and J by 2 bases, with 11 bases between them. Germline loops: CDR1 SEHNR, CDR2 FQNEAQ (reference sequence). CDR3 length: 14 residues. CDR3: CASSFSGQPYEQYF. CDR3 sequence (DNA): TGTGCCAGCAGCTTTTCGGGACAACCCTACGAGCAGTACTTC.

This clone was counted only a few times. The chain carries TRBV4-3 and TRBJ1-1, with D unresolved. The length of the CDR3 is 14 residues. With 2 bases removed from V and 3 bases from J, the gap between germline ends came to 10 bases. CDR1 is LGHNA, CDR2 YSLEER, per germline. The CDR3 region is CASSQTEFDTEAFF. CDR3 DNA sequence: TGCGCCAGCAGCCAAACAGAGTTCGACACTGAAGCTTTCTTT.

J is TRBJ2-3 and V is TRBV6-1; no firm D call. With 6 bases removed from V and 0 bases from J, the gap between germline ends came to 4 bases. This CDR3 comprises 12 residues. Germline CDR1 MNHNS, CDR2 SASEGT. The CDR3 spells CASRDSTDTQYF. CDR3 DNA sequence: TGTGCCAGCAGGGACAGCACAGATACGCAGTATTTT.

The chain is built from TRBV6-4 and TRBJ2-3; 8 bases fit TRBD1. V shed 0 bases and J 8 bases; nucleotides not matched to a gene: 1. The CDR3 covers 13 residues. Germline V CDR1 and CDR2: MRHNA, SNTAGT. Here the CDR3 reads CASSDSQGATQYF. CDR3 bases: TGTGCCAGCAGTGACTCGCAGGGGGCTACGCAGTATTTT.

The chain recombines TRBV5-1 with TRBJ1-4, with a weak D call TRBD1 (6 bases). Trimming stripped 2 bases from V and 8 bases from J, with 13 bases between. CDR3 length: 14 residues. CDR1 and CDR2 from the germline V gene are SGHRS and YFSETQ. As DNA, the CDR3 is TGCGCCAGCAGCTTACGGGGGGCAGAGGAAAAACTGTTTTTT. Its protein product is CASSLRGAEEKLFF.

This chain joins TRBV6-1 and TRBJ2-7, with D possibly being TRBD2 (5 bases). Trimming stripped 4 bases from V and 4 bases from J, with 17 bases between. The CDR3 is made up of 15 amino acids. Germline V gene sequence: CDR1 MNHNS, CDR2 SASEGT. Here the CDR3 DNA reads TGTGCCAGCAGTGGGATTCAGAGAGGGTTGTACGAGCAGTACTTC. Protein product: CASSGIQRGLYEQYF.

The gene calls are TRBV5-4 and TRBJ2-5; TRBD1 matches 11 bases. The CDR3 runs to 16 residues. The J segment lost 2 bases and the V segment lost 4 bases, leaving 7 bases of the junction unmatched. Germline CDR1 reads SGHNT; CDR2 reads YYREEE (reference sequence). Here the CDR3 reads CASSPRTGGGQETQYF. CDR3 sequence (DNA): TGTGCCAGCAGCCCAAGGACAGGGGGCGGTCAAGAGACCCAGTACTTC.

The genes are TRBV6-1 and TRBJ2-4, with no clear D. The CDR3 runs to 13 residues. Between the trimmed V and J ends, which lost 6 bases and 0 bases, there was a span of 6 bases. CDR1 and CDR2 from the germline V gene are MNHNS and SASEGT. The chain's CDR3 is CASRVLAKNIQYF. In nucleotides, the CDR3 is TGTGCCAGCAGAGTATTAGCCAAAAACATTCAGTACTTC.